These T cell receptor beta chains were read from a single sample in a study of cytomegalovirus exposure and HLA in healthy donors. The method was immunoSEQ multiplex PCR; TCRdb's version includes in-frame clones alone and lacks a portion of them. This sample carries about 150,000 clones, approximately 86% of them seen once, and the ten largest clones take 6.6%. Sequencing was done on a sample of PBMCs. The receptor set was obtained from a woman aged 45 to 65 in good health and CMV-seropositive. Both conserved end residues are part of each CDR3. Fields, in order: clone size, V gene, J gene, D gene, CDR3 DNA, CDR3 protein. A D gene is named only where the DNA matches it firmly. The size field is filled for only some rows; it gives once, few, many or a size class.

clone size: -
V gene: TRBV2
J gene: TRBJ1-5
D gene: -
CDR3 DNA: TGTGCCAGCAGTTCCCGCCGGGGGACGGATCAGCCCCAGCATTTT
CDR3 protein: CASSSRRGTDQPQHF

clone size: -
V gene: TRBV5-1
J gene: TRBJ2-5
D gene: -
CDR3 DNA: TGCGCCAGCGCCAGGGGTTCGGAGCAAGAGACCCAGTACTTC
CDR3 protein: CASARGSEQETQYF

clone size: -
V gene: TRBV4-3
J gene: TRBJ1-3
D gene: -
CDR3 DNA: TGCGCCAGCAGCCAAGATCATAACAGCCGCTCTGGAAACACCATATATTTT
CDR3 protein: CASSQDHNSRSGNTIYF

clone size: -
V gene: TRBV7-2
J gene: TRBJ2-5
D gene: -
CDR3 DNA: TGTGCCAGCAGCTTAGGTGCGGGGTTGGGGGAGACCCAGTACTTC
CDR3 protein: CASSLGAGLGETQYF

clone size: -
V gene: TRBV6-1
J gene: TRBJ2-3
D gene: -
CDR3 DNA: TGTGCCAGCAGTCGACTTATTAGCACAGATACGCAGTATTTT
CDR3 protein: CASSRLISTDTQYF

clone size: -
V gene: TRBV7-3
J gene: TRBJ1-2
D gene: -
CDR3 DNA: TGTGCCAGCAGCATGTCAGGGTCGGAGGGCTACACCTTC
CDR3 protein: CASSMSGSEGYTF

clone size: -
V gene: TRBV7-8
J gene: TRBJ1-2
D gene: -
CDR3 DNA: TGTGCCAGCAGCCGCGTCGTCACAGGGTATAACTATGGCTACACCTTC
CDR3 protein: CASSRVVTGYNYGYTF

clone size: -
V gene: TRBV5-1
J gene: TRBJ1-2
D gene: -
CDR3 DNA: TGCGCCAGCAGAAACGGGAACTATGGCTACACCTTC
CDR3 protein: CASRNGNYGYTF

clone size: few
V gene: TRBV14
J gene: TRBJ2-7
D gene: -
CDR3 DNA: TGTGCCAGCAGCCAAGATCCCCTCTACGAGCAGTACTTC
CDR3 protein: CASSQDPLYEQYF

clone size: -
V gene: TRBV6-1
J gene: TRBJ1-1
D gene: TRBD1
CDR3 DNA: TGTGCCAGCACCCGGGACAGGGGGACTGAAGCTTTCTTT
CDR3 protein: CASTRDRGTEAFF

clone size: -
V gene: TRBV7-3
J gene: TRBJ1-2
D gene: TRBD1
CDR3 DNA: TGTGCCAGCAGCTGGACAGGGGGCGCGAACTATGGCTACACCTTC
CDR3 protein: CASSWTGGANYGYTF

clone size: -
V gene: TRBV10-3
J gene: TRBJ1-5
D gene: -
CDR3 DNA: TGTGCCATCAGCCGGGACAAGTTCAATCAGCCCCAGCATTTT
CDR3 protein: CAISRDKFNQPQHF

clone size: -
V gene: TRBV27
J gene: TRBJ2-5
D gene: -
CDR3 DNA: TGTGCCAGCAGTCCATTGTCAGGGGTCAGACAAGAGACCCAGTACTTC
CDR3 protein: CASSPLSGVRQETQYF

clone size: -
V gene: TRBV5-4
J gene: TRBJ2-2
D gene: -
CDR3 DNA: TGTGCCAGCAGCTTAGGAGAGAACGGAGCCGGGGAGCTGTTTTTT
CDR3 protein: CASSLGENGAGELFF

clone size: -
V gene: TRBV27
J gene: TRBJ1-4
D gene: -
CDR3 DNA: TGTGCCAGCAGTGCCCCAGGAGGAAAACTGTTTTTT
CDR3 protein: CASSAPGGKLFF

clone size: -
V gene: TRBV6-1
J gene: TRBJ1-5
D gene: TRBD1
CDR3 DNA: TGTGCCAGCAGTGCCCGGGACAGGAAGGATCAGCCCCAGCATTTT
CDR3 protein: CASSARDRKDQPQHF

clone size: -
V gene: TRBV28
J gene: TRBJ1-1
D gene: TRBD1
CDR3 DNA: TGTGCCAGCAGTTTGTCCCAGGGGGGCACTGAAGCTTTCTTT
CDR3 protein: CASSLSQGGTEAFF

clone size: -
V gene: TRBV11-3
J gene: TRBJ2-1
D gene: -
CDR3 DNA: TGTGCCAGCAGCTTAGTGGCGGGGGCGCCCTACAATGAGCAGTTCTTC
CDR3 protein: CASSLVAGAPYNEQFF

clone size: -
V gene: TRBV7-8
J gene: TRBJ2-7
D gene: -
CDR3 DNA: TGTGCCAGCAGCCCAAAGCAAGGTTTATCGGGCTACGAGCAGTACTTC
CDR3 protein: CASSPKQGLSGYEQYF

clone size: -
V gene: TRBV2
J gene: TRBJ1-1
D gene: TRBD1
CDR3 DNA: TGTGCCAGCAGGGACAGAGCGACAGGGCTGGGGTATGGTGAAGCTTTCTTT
CDR3 protein: CASRDRATGLGYGEAFF

clone size: -
V gene: TRBV6-5
J gene: TRBJ2-3
D gene: -
CDR3 DNA: TGTGCCAGCAGTACCCGGAGAGATACGCAGTATTTT
CDR3 protein: CASSTRRDTQYF

clone size: -
V gene: TRBV9
J gene: TRBJ2-3
D gene: TRBD1
CDR3 DNA: TGTGCCAGCAGCAACCTAGGACAGGCGAACACAGATACGCAGTATTTT
CDR3 protein: CASSNLGQANTDTQYF

clone size: -
V gene: TRBV11-3
J gene: TRBJ2-1
D gene: TRBD2
CDR3 DNA: TGTGCCAGCAGCTCGGGGACTAGCGGTTCCTACAATGAGCAGTTCTTC
CDR3 protein: CASSSGTSGSYNEQFF